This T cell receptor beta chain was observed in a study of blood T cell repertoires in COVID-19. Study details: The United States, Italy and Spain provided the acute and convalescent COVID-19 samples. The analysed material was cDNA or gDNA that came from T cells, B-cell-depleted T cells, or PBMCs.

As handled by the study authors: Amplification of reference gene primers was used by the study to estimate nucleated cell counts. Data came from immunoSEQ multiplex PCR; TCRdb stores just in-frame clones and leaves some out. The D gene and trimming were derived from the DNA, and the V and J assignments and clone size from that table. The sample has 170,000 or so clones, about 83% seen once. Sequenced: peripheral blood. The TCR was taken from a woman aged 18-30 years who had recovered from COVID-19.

The CDR3 DNA reads as TGTGCCAGCAGCGTAGCGGGGGGGCGGGACGAGCAGTACTTC. This gives the protein CASSVAGGRDEQYF. This chain links TRBV9 with TRBJ2-7, with 8 bases matching TRBD2. CDR3 size: 14 residues. V gave up 0 bases and J gave up 5 bases; unmatched junction bases: 4. Looked up from germline, CDR1 is SGDLS and CDR2 is YYNGEE. The full variable domain, completed using reference TRBV9 and TRBJ2-7, is DSGVTQTPKHLITATGQRVTLRCSPRSGDLSVYWYQQSLDQGLQFLIQYYNGEERAKGNILERFSAQQFPDLHSELNLSSLELGDSALYFCASSVAGGRDEQYFGPGTRLTVT.